One and the same sample provided the 10 T cell receptor beta chains below, sequenced in a study of shared clonotypes between healthy human individuals. Assay: immunoSEQ multiplex PCR; the TCRdb copy retains only in-frame clones and omits some. The table lists about 2 million clones, 85% to 95% of them singletons. The specimen sequenced was naive CD4+ T cells sorted from blood. Documented subset: CD45RA+ positively selected. The receptors come from a man aged 18 to 30 in good health.

The V gene is TRBV4-3, the J gene TRBJ1-4; 9 bases match TRBD1. Germline V CDR1 and CDR2: LGHNA, YSLEER. The CDR3 runs to 19 residues. V lost 2 bases, J lost 5 bases, and 15 bases stayed unmatched. The DNA for the CDR3 is TGCGCCAGCAGCCAAAATATGGGGGTTTTGGGACAGGGAAATGAAAAACTGTTTTTT. This gives the protein CASSQNMGVLGQGNEKLFF.

Concerning this clone: Other DNA sequences of this sample code for an identical CDR3. V and J are TRBV27 and TRBJ2-7, with 9 bases matching TRBD1. The V and J ends lost 6 bases and 3 bases, in that order; junction bases with no gene match: 3. This CDR3 is 13 amino acids long. Germline V gene data show CDR1 as MNHEY and CDR2 as SMNVEV (reference sequence). CDR3 residues: CASRPGQGYEQYF. CDR3 nucleotide sequence: TGTGCCAGCAGACCGGGACAGGGCTACGAGCAGTACTTC.

This chain links TRBV6-6 with TRBJ2-7; the D gene could be TRBD1 or TRBD2 (6 bases each). The CDR3 sequence is 16 residues long. The germline V gene encodes CDR1 MNHNY and CDR2 SVGAGI (reference sequence). Trimming pared 4 bases from V and 3 bases from J, leaving 19 bases between. The CDR3 sequence is CASSFLQGGPDYEQYF. Written as DNA, the CDR3 is TGTGCCAGCAGTTTCCTCCAAGGGGGGCCCGACTACGAGCAGTACTTC.

This clone was recorded once. This chain links TRBV4-1 with TRBJ1-2; D perhaps matches TRBD1 (5 bases). CDR1 and CDR2 from the germline V gene are MGHRA and YSYEKL. The CDR3 loop spans 15 amino acids. Between the trimmed V and J ends, which lost 5 bases and 4 bases, there was a span of 17 bases. The CDR3 loop reads CASSAAEAGFYGYTF. CDR3 in DNA: TGCGCCAGCAGCGCCGCTGAGGCAGGGTTCTATGGCTACACCTTC.

CDR3 nucleotides: TGTGCCAGCAGCTTAGCAGGCCGCAGGGCTTTCTTT. Its translation is CASSLAGRRAFF. The genes are TRBV7-9 and TRBJ1-1; no firm D call. Trimming cost V 0 bases and J 11 bases, with 10 bases left between them. CDR1 SEHNR and CDR2 FQNEAQ come from the germline V gene (reference sequence). CDR3 length: 12 amino acids.

The chain joins TRBV2 to TRBJ2-1; D is unresolved. The CDR3 has 15 amino acids. CDR1 SNHLY and CDR2 FYNNEI come from the germline V gene. The V gene lost 1 base and the J gene lost 0 bases, with 7 bases spanning the gap. The DNA for the CDR3 is TGTGCCAGCAGTGAAGTTGTCAGCTCCTACAATGAGCAGTTCTTC. This translates into CASSEVVSSYNEQFF. Using reference TRBV2 and TRBJ2-1 for the parts outside the CDR3, the full variable domain is EPEVTQTPSHQVTQMGQEVILRCVPISNHLYFYWYRQILGQKVEFLVSFYNNEISEKSEIFDDQFSVERPDGSNFTLKIRSTKLEDSAMYFCASSEVVSSYNEQFFGPGTRLTVL.

CDR3 DNA: TGTGCCAGCAGCCGCCTAGCGGGGACCACAGATACGCAGTATTTT. Its protein is CASSRLAGTTDTQYF. The chain employs TRBV6-5 and TRBJ2-3; TRBD2 aligns across 9 bases. The CDR3 length is 15 residues. Trimming took 6 bases from V and 2 from J; bases not matched to a gene: 6. Germline CDR1 is MNHEY and CDR2 is SVGAGI.

The rearrangement uses TRBV7-9 and TRBJ1-2, with D maybe TRBD1 (5 bases). Per the germline V gene, CDR1 is SEHNR and CDR2 is FQNEAQ (reference sequence). The length of the CDR3 is 15 residues. V lost 1 base and J lost 5, with 14 bases in between. The CDR3 DNA sequence: TGTGCCAGCAGCTTAGAGGGGTGGACCCTGTATGGCTACACCTTC. Encoded protein: CASSLEGWTLYGYTF.

V and J are TRBV4-1 and TRBJ1-2; 8 bases fit TRBD1. V gave up 3 bases and J gave up 2 bases; unmatched junction bases: 5. The germline gives CDR1 MGHRA, CDR2 YSYEKL. The CDR3 has 15 amino acids. The CDR3 protein is CASSHDRQGNYGYTF. DNA of the CDR3: TGCGCCAGCAGCCACGACCGACAGGGGAACTATGGCTACACCTTC.

The gene calls are TRBV7-9 and TRBJ2-1; D is ambiguous. In germline, CDR1 is SEHNR, CDR2 FQNEAQ (reference sequence). The CDR3 is 13 amino acids. V lost 5 bases, J lost 2 bases, and 7 bases lay in between. The CDR3 nucleotides are TGTGCCAGCAGCCAAATACCCTACAATGAGCAGTTCTTC. Amino acid sequence: CASSQIPYNEQFF. The complete variable domain, with remaining parts taken from reference TRBV7-9 and TRBJ2-1, reads DTGVSQNPRHKITKRGQNVTFRCDPISEHNRLYWYRQTLGQGPEFLTYFQNEAQLEKSRLLSDRFSAERPKGSFSTLEIQRTEQGDSAMYLCASSQIPYNEQFFGPGTRLTVL.